What follows describes a single T cell receptor (beta chain). The sample has other DNA sequences that encode this CDR3 too. The data belong to a study of control samples from healthy donors and cancer patients. TCRdb's table, derived via immunoSEQ multiplex PCR, lists solely in-frame clones and lacks some. This table holds 150,000 to 200,000 clones, 91% found once. Sequenced input: blood. The sequence was obtained from a woman in her twenties or thirties in good health.

The CDR3 here is CASTRTANYGYTF. The CDR3, as DNA: TGTGCCAGTACTCGGACAGCTAACTATGGCTACACCTTC. V gene TRBV19 combines with J gene TRBJ1-2; TRBD1 might be the D (6 bases). This CDR3 has 13 amino acids. Trimming took 7 bases from V and 0 from J, leaving 9 bases between them. Looked up from germline, CDR1 is LNHDA and CDR2 is SQIVND (reference sequence).